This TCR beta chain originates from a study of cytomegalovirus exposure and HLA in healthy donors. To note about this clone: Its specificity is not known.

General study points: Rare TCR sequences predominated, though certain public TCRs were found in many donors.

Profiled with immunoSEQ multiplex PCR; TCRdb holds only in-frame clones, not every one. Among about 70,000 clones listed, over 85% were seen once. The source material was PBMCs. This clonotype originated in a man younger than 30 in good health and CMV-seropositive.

CDR3 sequence reads: CASSLSGRYNEQFF. The DNA for the CDR3 is TGTGCCAGCAGCTTGAGCGGGAGGTACAATGAGCAGTTCTTC. The rearrangement joins TRBV5-6 to TRBJ2-1; TRBD2 matches 9 bases. CDR1 and CDR2 from the germline V gene are SGHDT and YYEEEE. CDR3 size: 14 residues. V lost 1 base to trimming and J lost 4 bases; unmatched junction nucleotides: 0.